This T cell receptor (beta chain) stems from a study of patients and donors after allogeneic stem cell transplantation. Trimming cost V 7 bases and J 7 bases, with 17 bases left between them. This CDR3 comprises 15 residues. TCRdb recomputed calls from the RT-PCR reads with MiXCR, one row per CDR3 protein. The sample has more than 850,000 distinct CDR3 sequences; about a sixth are singletons. This receptor was identified in a human donor who was either an allogeneic HSCT recipient or a stem cell or donor lymphocyte infusion donor (not recorded which). It is not recorded whose cells these are; they may come from a transplant donor. The sample consisted of blood, either unsorted or a sorted T cell fraction (not recorded which). The chain uses TRBV12-3 or TRBV12-4 and TRBJ1-6, with D tentatively TRBD1 (5 bases). This CDR3 reads CASTQPGTFNSPLHF. The CDR3 DNA reads as TGTGCCAGCACCCAACCCGGGACCTTCAATTCACCCCTCCACTTT.